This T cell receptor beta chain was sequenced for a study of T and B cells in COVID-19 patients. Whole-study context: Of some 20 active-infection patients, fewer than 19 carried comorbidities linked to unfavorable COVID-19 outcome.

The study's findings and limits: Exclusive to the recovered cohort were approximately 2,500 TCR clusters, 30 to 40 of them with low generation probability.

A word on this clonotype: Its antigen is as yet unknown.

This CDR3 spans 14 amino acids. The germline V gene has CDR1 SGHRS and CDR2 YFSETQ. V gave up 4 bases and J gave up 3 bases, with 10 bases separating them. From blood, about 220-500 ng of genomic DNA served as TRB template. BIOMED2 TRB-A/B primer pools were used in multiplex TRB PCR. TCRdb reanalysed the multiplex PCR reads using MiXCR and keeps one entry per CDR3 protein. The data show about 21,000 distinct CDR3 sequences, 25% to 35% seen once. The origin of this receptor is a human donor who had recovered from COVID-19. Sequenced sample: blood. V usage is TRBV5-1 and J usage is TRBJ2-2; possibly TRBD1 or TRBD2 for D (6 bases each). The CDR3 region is CASSPGGYTGELFF. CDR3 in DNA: TGCGCCAGCAGCCCCGGGGGCTACACCGGGGAGCTGTTTTTT.